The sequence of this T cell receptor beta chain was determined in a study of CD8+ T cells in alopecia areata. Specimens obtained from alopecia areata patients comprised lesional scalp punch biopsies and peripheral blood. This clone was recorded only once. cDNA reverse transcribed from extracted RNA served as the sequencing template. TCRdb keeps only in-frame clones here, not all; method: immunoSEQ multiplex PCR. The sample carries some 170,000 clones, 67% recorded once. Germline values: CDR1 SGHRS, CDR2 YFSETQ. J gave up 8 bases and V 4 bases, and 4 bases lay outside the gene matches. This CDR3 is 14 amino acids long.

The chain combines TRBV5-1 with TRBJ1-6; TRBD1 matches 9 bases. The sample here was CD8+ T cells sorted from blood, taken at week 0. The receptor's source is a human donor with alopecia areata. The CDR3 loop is CASSLRDRDSPLHF. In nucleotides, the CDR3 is TGCGCCAGCAGCCTCCGGGACAGGGATTCACCCCTCCACTTT.